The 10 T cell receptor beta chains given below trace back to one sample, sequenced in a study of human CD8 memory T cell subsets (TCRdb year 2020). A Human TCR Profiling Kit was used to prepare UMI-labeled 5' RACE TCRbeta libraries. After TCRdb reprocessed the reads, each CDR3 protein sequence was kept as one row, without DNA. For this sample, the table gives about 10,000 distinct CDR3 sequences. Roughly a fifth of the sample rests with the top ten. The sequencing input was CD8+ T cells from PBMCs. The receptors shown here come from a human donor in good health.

The CDR3 sequence is CASATNTEAFF. This sequence joins TRBV4-1 and TRBJ1-1. This CDR3 region has 11 residues. Germline-derived CDR1 and CDR2 are MGHRA and YSYEKL.

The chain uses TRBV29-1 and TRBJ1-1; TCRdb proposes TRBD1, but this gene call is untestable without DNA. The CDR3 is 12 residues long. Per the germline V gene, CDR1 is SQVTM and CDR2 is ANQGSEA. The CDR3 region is CSVLTGTTEAFF.

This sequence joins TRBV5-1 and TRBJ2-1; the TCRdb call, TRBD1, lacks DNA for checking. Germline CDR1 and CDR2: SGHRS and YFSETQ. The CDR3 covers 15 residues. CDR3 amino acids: CASSLRGPGEDEQFF.

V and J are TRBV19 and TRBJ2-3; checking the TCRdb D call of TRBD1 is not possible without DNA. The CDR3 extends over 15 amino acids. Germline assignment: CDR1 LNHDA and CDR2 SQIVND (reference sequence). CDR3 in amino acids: CASKEGVSSTDTQYF.

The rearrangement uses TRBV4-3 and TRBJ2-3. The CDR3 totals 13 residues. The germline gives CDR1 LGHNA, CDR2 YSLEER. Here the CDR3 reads CASSARRTDTQYF.

The chain's CDR3 is CASKGTEYTGELFF. This sequence joins TRBV19 and TRBJ2-2; TCRdb outputs TRBD1, but without DNA this stays unchecked. This CDR3 has 14 residues. Germline V gene sequence: CDR1 LNHDA, CDR2 SQIVND (reference sequence).

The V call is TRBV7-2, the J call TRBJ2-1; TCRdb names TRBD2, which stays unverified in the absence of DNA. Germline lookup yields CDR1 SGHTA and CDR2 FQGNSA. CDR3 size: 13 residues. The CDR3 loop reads CASSFGTLNEQFF.

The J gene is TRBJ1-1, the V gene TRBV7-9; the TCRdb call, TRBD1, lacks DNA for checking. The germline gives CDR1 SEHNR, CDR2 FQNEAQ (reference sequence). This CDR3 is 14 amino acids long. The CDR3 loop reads CASSPAGVDTEAFF.

This CDR3 is CASSLGGLGLANEQFF. J is TRBJ2-1 and V is TRBV7-9; there is no DNA to check the TCRdb D call of TRBD2. CDR3 length: 16 amino acids. The germline V gene has CDR1 SEHNR and CDR2 FQNEAQ (reference sequence).

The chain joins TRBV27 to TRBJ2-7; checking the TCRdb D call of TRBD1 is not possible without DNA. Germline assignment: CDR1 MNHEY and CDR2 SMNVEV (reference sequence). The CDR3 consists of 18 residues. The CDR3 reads CASSLSVGFTGGTGEQYF.